A selection of T cell receptor beta chains follows, all from one sample in a study of T cells in pancreatic ductal adenocarcinoma. Libraries were prepared by immunoSEQ multiplex PCR; TCRdb keeps only in-frame clonotypes and omits some of them. Of roughly 20,000 clones in the sample, 88% are singletons; the top ten hold 0.94%. The material sequenced was PBMCs. These TCRs come from a human donor with pancreatic ductal adenocarcinoma. CDR3s include the opening cysteine and the closing phenylalanine or tryptophan. Fields, in order: V gene, D gene, clone size, J gene, CDR3 protein, CDR3 DNA. D genes are given only for firm matches. Size is omitted from some rows. Given values are once, few, many or a class for expanded clones.

v_gene: TRBV6-5; d_gene: -; abundance: -; j_gene: TRBJ1-1; CDR3aa: CASDATGLNTEAFF; CDR3nt: TGTGCCAGCGATGCGACAGGTTTGAACACTGAAGCTTTCTTT
v_gene: TRBV5-8; d_gene: -; abundance: -; j_gene: TRBJ2-2; CDR3aa: CASLRRANTGELFF; CDR3nt: TGTGCCAGCCTACGCAGGGCGAACACCGGGGAGCTGTTTTTT
v_gene: TRBV13; d_gene: TRBD2; abundance: once; j_gene: TRBJ2-2; CDR3aa: CASSFMNPGLILRGTGELFF; CDR3nt: TGTGCCAGCAGCTTCATGAACCCGGGACTAATCTTAAGGGGCACCGGGGAGCTGTTTTTT
v_gene: TRBV27; d_gene: TRBD1; abundance: once; j_gene: TRBJ2-1; CDR3aa: CASSGQGYNEQFF; CDR3nt: TGTGCCAGCAGTGGACAGGGATACAATGAGCAGTTCTTC
v_gene: TRBV9; d_gene: TRBD2; abundance: -; j_gene: TRBJ2-3; CDR3aa: CASSVVGGAIDTQYF; CDR3nt: TGTGCCAGCAGCGTAGTCGGGGGGGCCATAGATACGCAGTATTTT
v_gene: TRBV7-9; d_gene: -; abundance: -; j_gene: TRBJ1-1; CDR3aa: CASSFTGEAFF; CDR3nt: TGTGCCAGCAGCTTTACAGGGGAAGCTTTCTTT
v_gene: TRBV14; d_gene: -; abundance: -; j_gene: TRBJ1-3; CDR3aa: CASSQETIGRTYSGNTIYF; CDR3nt: TGTGCCAGCAGCCAAGAAACAATCGGACGGACTTACTCTGGAAACACCATATATTTT
v_gene: TRBV19; d_gene: TRBD1; abundance: -; j_gene: TRBJ2-1; CDR3aa: CASSIRGTGIGNEQFF; CDR3nt: TGTGCCAGTAGTATACGGGGGACAGGGATAGGGAATGAGCAGTTCTTC
v_gene: TRBV5-6; d_gene: TRBD1; abundance: few; j_gene: TRBJ2-5; CDR3aa: CASRLQGDETQYF; CDR3nt: TGTGCCAGCAGATTGCAGGGGGACGAGACCCAGTACTTC
v_gene: TRBV19; d_gene: TRBD1; abundance: -; j_gene: TRBJ2-5; CDR3aa: CASSILGTVETQYF; CDR3nt: TGTGCCAGTAGTATATTAGGGACAGTTGAGACCCAGTACTTC
v_gene: TRBV30; d_gene: TRBD1; abundance: -; j_gene: TRBJ1-2; CDR3aa: CAWSVRDRGPSGYGYTF; CDR3nt: TGTGCCTGGAGTGTACGGGACAGGGGGCCATCGGGATATGGCTACACCTTC
v_gene: TRBV11-2; d_gene: TRBD2; abundance: few; j_gene: TRBJ2-1; CDR3aa: CASSQRGGVNEQFF; CDR3nt: TGTGCCAGCAGCCAACGGGGGGGCGTCAATGAGCAGTTCTTC
v_gene: TRBV28; d_gene: -; abundance: -; j_gene: TRBJ2-4; CDR3aa: CASSYLTGGGGGIQYF; CDR3nt: TGTGCCAGCAGTTACTTGACAGGGGGCGGGGGGGGCATTCAGTACTTC
v_gene: TRBV28; d_gene: TRBD2; abundance: -; j_gene: TRBJ2-2; CDR3aa: CASSLERGANTGELFF; CDR3nt: TGTGCCAGCAGTTTGGAACGGGGGGCGAACACCGGGGAGCTGTTTTTT
v_gene: TRBV30; d_gene: -; abundance: -; j_gene: TRBJ1-4; CDR3aa: CAWSEGQGIEKLFF; CDR3nt: TGTGCCTGGAGTGAAGGGCAGGGGATTGAAAAACTGTTTTTT
v_gene: TRBV7-7; d_gene: TRBD2; abundance: -; j_gene: TRBJ2-5; CDR3aa: CASSRLAWSETQYF; CDR3nt: TGTGCCAGCAGCCGACTAGCGTGGTCGGAGACCCAGTACTTC
v_gene: TRBV14; d_gene: TRBD2; abundance: -; j_gene: TRBJ2-2; CDR3aa: CASSRAGGYTGELFF; CDR3nt: TGTGCCAGCAGCCGAGCGGGGGGGTACACCGGGGAGCTGTTTTTT
v_gene: TRBV28; d_gene: TRBD1; abundance: -; j_gene: TRBJ2-3; CDR3aa: CASSQPGGGADTQYF; CDR3nt: TGTGCCAGCAGCCAGCCAGGGGGCGGAGCAGATACGCAGTATTTT
v_gene: TRBV19; d_gene: TRBD2; abundance: -; j_gene: TRBJ2-2; CDR3aa: CASTTLAGLGTGELFF; CDR3nt: TGTGCCAGTACCACTTTAGCGGGCCTGGGGACCGGGGAGCTGTTTTTT
v_gene: TRBV11-3; d_gene: -; abundance: -; j_gene: TRBJ2-1; CDR3aa: CASSLDDRQFF; CDR3nt: TGTGCCAGCAGCTTAGATGACAGGCAGTTCTTC
v_gene: TRBV6-1; d_gene: -; abundance: -; j_gene: TRBJ1-6; CDR3aa: CASYESRSSPLHF; CDR3nt: TGTGCCAGCTATGAATCGAGATCTTCACCCCTCCACTTT
v_gene: TRBV18; d_gene: -; abundance: -; j_gene: TRBJ2-5; CDR3aa: CASSPGRETQYF; CDR3nt: TGTGCCAGCTCACCGGGCCGGGAGACCCAGTACTTC
v_gene: TRBV29-1; d_gene: TRBD1; abundance: -; j_gene: TRBJ2-7; CDR3aa: CSVDGTGPEQYF; CDR3nt: TGCAGCGTTGATGGGACAGGGCCCGAGCAGTACTTC
v_gene: TRBV5-5; d_gene: -; abundance: few; j_gene: TRBJ2-1; CDR3aa: CASSLGSGSDEQFF; CDR3nt: TGTGCCAGCAGCTTGGGGAGCGGGTCCGATGAGCAGTTCTTC
v_gene: TRBV5-1; d_gene: -; abundance: -; j_gene: TRBJ1-1; CDR3aa: CASSLDREGKAFF; CDR3nt: TGCGCCAGCAGCTTGGACAGGGAGGGGAAGGCTTTCTTT
v_gene: TRBV7-9; d_gene: -; abundance: -; j_gene: TRBJ1-6; CDR3aa: CASSLEGSSPLHF; CDR3nt: TGTGCCAGCAGCTTGGAGGGAAGTTCACCCCTCCACTTT
v_gene: TRBV5-4; d_gene: -; abundance: -; j_gene: TRBJ2-5; CDR3aa: CASAVGAQETQYF; CDR3nt: TGTGCCTCGGCCGTGGGGGCGCAGGAGACCCAGTACTTC
v_gene: TRBV7-9; d_gene: -; abundance: -; j_gene: TRBJ2-1; CDR3aa: CASSLAGGQNEQFF; CDR3nt: TGTGCCAGCAGCTTAGCGGGGGGGCAGAATGAGCAGTTCTTC
v_gene: TRBV18; d_gene: TRBD1; abundance: -; j_gene: TRBJ1-1; CDR3aa: CASSRGQGATEAFF; CDR3nt: TGTGCCAGCTCACGCGGACAGGGGGCGACTGAAGCTTTCTTT
v_gene: TRBV7-9; d_gene: TRBD1; abundance: -; j_gene: TRBJ1-4; CDR3aa: CASSSDRGMNEKLFF; CDR3nt: TGTGCCAGCAGCTCCGACAGGGGGATGAATGAAAAACTGTTTTTT
v_gene: TRBV7-2; d_gene: TRBD1; abundance: -; j_gene: TRBJ1-1; CDR3aa: CASSKTGGGTEAFF; CDR3nt: TGTGCCAGCAGCAAAACAGGGGGGGGCACTGAAGCTTTCTTT
v_gene: TRBV7-9; d_gene: -; abundance: -; j_gene: TRBJ2-3; CDR3aa: CASSSRGQTDTQYF; CDR3nt: TGTGCCAGCAGCTCTCGAGGGCAGACAGATACGCAGTATTTT
v_gene: TRBV5-6; d_gene: -; abundance: -; j_gene: TRBJ1-5; CDR3aa: CASSLDRDQPQHF; CDR3nt: TGTGCCAGCAGCTTGGATCGGGATCAGCCCCAGCATTTT
v_gene: TRBV7-2; d_gene: -; abundance: -; j_gene: TRBJ1-5; CDR3aa: CASSRGGNNQPQHF; CDR3nt: TGTGCCAGCAGCCGGGGTGGCAACAATCAGCCCCAGCATTTT
v_gene: TRBV4-1; d_gene: -; abundance: few; j_gene: TRBJ2-3; CDR3aa: CASSQPAMGAESDTQYF; CDR3nt: TGCGCCAGCAGCCAACCGGCCATGGGGGCGGAATCAGATACGCAGTATTTT
v_gene: TRBV11-2; d_gene: TRBD2; abundance: -; j_gene: TRBJ2-7; CDR3aa: CASSSRRTSDYEQYF; CDR3nt: TGTGCCAGCAGCTCTCGAAGGACTAGCGACTACGAGCAGTACTTC
v_gene: TRBV28; d_gene: -; abundance: -; j_gene: TRBJ2-7; CDR3aa: CASSLTVAEGQYF; CDR3nt: TGTGCCAGCAGTTTAACGGTAGCGGAGGGGCAGTACTTC
v_gene: TRBV7-7; d_gene: TRBD1; abundance: -; j_gene: TRBJ2-1; CDR3aa: CASSLMGGQGSEQFF; CDR3nt: TGTGCCAGCAGCTTAATGGGGGGACAGGGGAGTGAGCAGTTCTTC